This TCR beta chain was identified in a study of blood T cells in healthy people across ages. The study's findings and limits: Among long-lived donors, naive CD4+ cells were more numerous and diversity higher than in aged donors. Observed TCR beta diversity showed a strong correlation with the percentage of naive T cells as measured by flow cytometry.

As for this clonotype: Its matching antigen is unknown.

Primed by a sample-barcoded 5' primer and a J-beta primer mix, a second PCR proceeded for about 7 to 11 cycles. Each cDNA molecule carried a tag from a template-switch adaptor that contained 12 random nucleotides. TCRdb reprocessed the 5' RACE reads via MiXCR and lists one record per CDR3 protein. The table lists some 640,000 distinct CDR3 sequences, about 28% of them singletons. V shed 4 bases and J shed 2 bases, with 11 bases lying between them. CDR3 length equals 14 residues. CDR1 is SGHRS, CDR2 YFSETQ, per germline. PBMCs numbering at least 6 million were isolated per sample. This chain uses TRBV5-1 with TRBJ2-3, with D possibly being TRBD2 (6 bases). The clonotype comes from an elderly woman in good health. Sequencing was performed on blood. The CDR3: CASSERVDTDTQYF. CDR3 in DNA: TGCGCCAGCAGCGAGCGGGTGGACACAGATACGCAGTATTTT.